This T cell receptor beta chain was retrieved from a study of T-cell memory formation after mild COVID-19. General study points: Day 37-peaking second-wave clones had unconfirmed SARS-CoV-2 specificity. Clones that contracted from day 15 to 85 had balanced CD4/CD8; later expanders were CD4+ biased. Researchers found some responding clones in pre-infection memory, a sign that cross-reactive memory joined.

Amplification by 5'RACE using constant-segment primers produced TCR alpha and TCR beta cDNA libraries that carried sample barcodes and UMIs. TCRdb analysed the 5' RACE reads with MiXCR anew, one entry per CDR3 protein. Seen here are hundreds of thousands of distinct CDR3 sequences, 15% to 20% observed once, and the top ten hold about a fifth. Germline V CDR1 and CDR2: DFQATT, SNEGSKA (reference sequence). Trimming cost V 3 bases and J 4 bases, with 13 bases left between them. There are 14 residues in the CDR3. This clonotype was counted between two and nine times. Antigen unknown. The source of this sequence is a man between 18 and 29 years old who had mild COVID-19 (a few samples of this study predate the infection). Cell type and time point are not known. The sequencing input was PBMCs or a T cell subset sorted from them (not recorded which). The chain combines TRBV20-1 with TRBJ2-1; D gene ambiguous. CDR3 sequence (DNA): TGCAGTGCTAGGCCCTTCGGTAATTACAATGAGCAGTTCTTC. Encoded protein: CSARPFGNYNEQFF.